Given below is one T cell receptor (beta chain) in context. Here immunoSEQ multiplex PCR was the method, and the copy in TCRdb shows in-frame clones only, minus some. The sample records about 690,000 clones, about 90% being singletons. This entry is derived from a study of shared clonotypes between healthy human individuals. The CDR3 is 15 amino acids. CDR1 is MGHDK and CDR2 is SYGVNS in the germline V gene. The V and J ends lost 8 bases and 1 base respectively, with 15 bases between them. Sequences were obtained from memory CD8+ T cells from PBMCs. The subset here: CD45RO+ cells pooled with CCR7-negative TemRA cells. The TCR sequence derives from a man between 18 and 29 years old in good health. Some clones in this sample may be carry-over from other donors' samples. The rearrangement links TRBV25-1 to TRBJ1-5, with D uncertain. The CDR3 sequence: CASGRSRQSNQPQHF. The CDR3 nucleotides read TGTGCCAGCGGAAGGTCCCGTCAGAGCAATCAGCCCCAGCATTTT.